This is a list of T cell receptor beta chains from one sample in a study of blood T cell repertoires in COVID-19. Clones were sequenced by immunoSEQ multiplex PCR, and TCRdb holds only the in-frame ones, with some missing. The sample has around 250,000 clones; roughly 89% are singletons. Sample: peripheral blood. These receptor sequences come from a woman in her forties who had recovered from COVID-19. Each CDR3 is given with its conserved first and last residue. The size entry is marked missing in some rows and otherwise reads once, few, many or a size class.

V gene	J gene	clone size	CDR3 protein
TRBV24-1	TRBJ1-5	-	CATSAGGNQPQHF
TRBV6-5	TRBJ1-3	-	CASSQTGLAGNTIYF
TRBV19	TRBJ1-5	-	CASSSIDRGNQPQHF
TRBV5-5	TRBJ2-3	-	CASSLGQGAPDTQYF
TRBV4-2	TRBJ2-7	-	CASSQGGSAENLYEQYF
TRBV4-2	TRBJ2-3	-	CASSQEKARAPHTDTQYF
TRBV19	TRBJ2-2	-	CASTADRDTGELFF
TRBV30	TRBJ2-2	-	CAWSSSGSTGELFF
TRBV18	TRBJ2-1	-	CASSGGTPSYNEQFF
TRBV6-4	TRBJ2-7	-	CASRPGLAGGKVEQYF
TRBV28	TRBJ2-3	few	CASSPPGQAPLSSTDTQYF
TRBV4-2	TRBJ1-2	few	CASSQEAGYGYGYTF
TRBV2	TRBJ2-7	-	CASKGQAYEQYF
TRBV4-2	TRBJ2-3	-	CASSLRGGASGGVSTDTQYF
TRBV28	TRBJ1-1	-	CASSGDSYLMNTEAFF
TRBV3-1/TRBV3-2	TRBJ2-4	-	CASSQASSGVAKNIQYF
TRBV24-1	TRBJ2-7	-	CATSDGTGFYEQYF
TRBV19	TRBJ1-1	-	CASSWAGDAFF
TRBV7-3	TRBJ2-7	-	CASSSDSGLAPTPYEQYF
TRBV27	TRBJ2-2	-	CASSGGTANTGELFF
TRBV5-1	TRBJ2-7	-	CASSLLADEQYF
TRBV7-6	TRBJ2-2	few	CASSHSGNTGELFF
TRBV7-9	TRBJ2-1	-	CASSFGGTLGEQFF
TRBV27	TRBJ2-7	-	CASISGDSYEQYF
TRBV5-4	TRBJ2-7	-	CASSLVGAGGPYEQYF
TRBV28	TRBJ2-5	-	CASSLGTSGRRQETQYF
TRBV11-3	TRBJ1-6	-	CASSLLTGGSPLHF
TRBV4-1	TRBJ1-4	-	CASSQREGDEKLFF
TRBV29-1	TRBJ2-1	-	CSVEGAVYSSYNEQFF
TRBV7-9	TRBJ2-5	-	CASSSDRGHETQYF
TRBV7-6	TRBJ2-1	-	CASSLASGRSEQFF
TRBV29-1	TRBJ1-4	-	CSVAGTGGEKLFF
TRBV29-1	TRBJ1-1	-	CSVETGDDWEAFF
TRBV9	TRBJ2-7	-	CASSGDAGTSSEQYF
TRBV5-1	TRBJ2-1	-	CASSSTSYNEQFF
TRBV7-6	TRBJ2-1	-	CASSLAGGTPPTNEQFF
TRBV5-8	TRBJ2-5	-	CASSRGGAWQETQYF
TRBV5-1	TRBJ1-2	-	CASSNPGSGDYGYTF
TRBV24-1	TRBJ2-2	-	CATSDLPGTGELFF
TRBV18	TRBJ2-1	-	CASSPETELYNEQFF
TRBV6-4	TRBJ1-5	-	CASSWRPGWARAQHF
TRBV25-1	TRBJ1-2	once	CASSVDRVGYGYTF
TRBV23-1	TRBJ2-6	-	CASSQLVPNRGRLRSSGANVLTF
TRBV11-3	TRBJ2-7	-	CASSLEEGYEQYF
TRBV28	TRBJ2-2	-	CASSHGQGRGELFF
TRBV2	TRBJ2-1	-	CASSEEGPPAGGTYNEQFF
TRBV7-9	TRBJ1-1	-	CASHRTQGYGTEAFF
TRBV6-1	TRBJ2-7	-	CASSDGTSGNYEQYF
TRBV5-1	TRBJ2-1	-	CASSPAGGPENEQFF
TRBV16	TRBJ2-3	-	CASSQSRGQGGTDTQYF
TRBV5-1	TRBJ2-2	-	CASSLQGANTGELFF
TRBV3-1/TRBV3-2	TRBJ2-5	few	CASSLAGGFQYF
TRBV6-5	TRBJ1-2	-	CASSPTETNYGYTF
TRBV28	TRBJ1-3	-	CASSLGGSGNTIYF
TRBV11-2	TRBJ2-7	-	CASSLSGGSYEQYF
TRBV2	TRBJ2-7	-	CASTPRASGYEQYF
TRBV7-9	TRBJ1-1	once	CASSTRQGVNTEAFF
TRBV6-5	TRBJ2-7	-	CASSQSGTGTEQYF
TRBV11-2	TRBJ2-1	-	CASGLASYNEQFF
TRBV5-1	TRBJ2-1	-	CASHLPGTGNNEQFF